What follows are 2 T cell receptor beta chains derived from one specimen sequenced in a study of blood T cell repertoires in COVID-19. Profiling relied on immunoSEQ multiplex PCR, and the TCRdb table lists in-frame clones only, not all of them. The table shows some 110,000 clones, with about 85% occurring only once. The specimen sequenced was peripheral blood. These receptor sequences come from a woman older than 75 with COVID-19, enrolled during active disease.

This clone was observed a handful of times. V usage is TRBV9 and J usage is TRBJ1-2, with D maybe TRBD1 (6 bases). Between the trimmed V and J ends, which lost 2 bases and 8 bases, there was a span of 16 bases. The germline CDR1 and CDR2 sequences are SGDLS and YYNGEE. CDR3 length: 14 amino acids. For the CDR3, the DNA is TGTGCCAGCAGCGTGACCGGGGGGCGAGGAGGCTACACCTTC. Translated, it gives CASSVTGGRGGYTF.

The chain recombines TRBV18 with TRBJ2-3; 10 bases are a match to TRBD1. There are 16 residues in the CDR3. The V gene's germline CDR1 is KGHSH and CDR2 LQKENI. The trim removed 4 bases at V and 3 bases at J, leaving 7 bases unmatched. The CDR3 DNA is TGTGCCAGCTCACTTACCGGGACAGGGGCGACAGATACGCAGTATTTT. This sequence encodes CASSLTGTGATDTQYF.